The 16 T cell receptor beta chains in this list originate from one sample, sequenced in a study of blood T cell repertoires in COVID-19. Sequencing used immunoSEQ multiplex PCR; TCRdb keeps in-frame clones, though not all of them. The sample shows roughly 230,000 clones, 85% of them seen only once. The sample consisted of peripheral blood. The receptors shown here come from a woman aged 55-75 years with active or convalescent COVID-19.

The chain couples TRBV7-8 to TRBJ1-3; D gene ambiguous. This CDR3 spans 16 amino acids. Germline V gene lookup returns CDR1 SGHVS and CDR2 FQNEAQ. Trimming took 1 base from V and 0 from J, leaving 10 bases between them. CDR3 sequence reads: CASSLVGSRSGNTIYF. In DNA, the CDR3 is TGTGCCAGCAGCTTAGTTGGGAGTCGCTCTGGAAACACCATATATTTT.

The V call is TRBV27, the J call TRBJ2-3; D remains unclear. This CDR3 is built from 15 residues. Germline CDR1 reads MNHEY; CDR2 reads SMNVEV (reference sequence). Trimming shortened V by 0 bases and J by 5 bases, and 12 bases separated the two germline ends. CDR3 nucleotides: TGTGCCAGCAGTTTATCTGAAGGTCTAGGAGATACGCAGTATTTT. It translates to CASSLSEGLGDTQYF.

The rearrangement uses TRBV7-9 and TRBJ2-5, with D unresolved. Trimming cost V 8 bases and J 4 bases, with 14 bases left between them. The germline gives CDR1 SEHNR, CDR2 FQNEAQ (reference sequence). The CDR3 spans 13 residues. CDR3 in amino acids: CASSALVSETQYF. The CDR3 DNA reads TGTGCCAGCTCCGCCCTAGTCTCAGAGACCCAGTACTTC. The whole variable domain, filled in from reference TRBV7-9 and TRBJ2-5, reads DTGVSQNPRHKITKRGQNVTFRCDPISEHNRLYWYRQTLGQGPEFLTYFQNEAQLEKSRLLSDRFSAERPKGSFSTLEIQRTEQGDSAMYLCASSALVSETQYFGPGTRLLVL.

The rearrangement joins TRBV3-1 (or the pseudogene TRBV3-2) to TRBJ2-1, with a tentative D call TRBD2 (5 bases). Germline V gives CDR1 LGHDT, CDR2 YNNKEL (reference sequence). The CDR3 has 16 residues. Trimming left V 4 bases short and J 2 bases short, with 15 bases between. The CDR3, as DNA: TGTGCCAGCAGCCCCCCCGGGCCCGGGGCCTACAATGAGCAGTTCTTC. Its translation is CASSPPGPGAYNEQFF.

The chain has TRBV28 and TRBJ2-3, with D possibly matching TRBD1 (5 bases). Looked up from germline, CDR1 is MDHEN and CDR2 is SYDVKM. Trimming stripped 5 bases from V and 5 bases from J, with 14 bases between. This CDR3 spans 14 amino acids. CDR3 residues: CASSMGLGVDTQYF. For the CDR3, the DNA is TGTGCCAGCAGTATGGGGCTAGGGGTAGATACGCAGTATTTT.

V and J are TRBV2 and TRBJ1-5, with 7 bases identical to TRBD1. The CDR3 runs to 13 residues. The J segment lost 7 bases and the V segment lost 2 bases, leaving 2 bases of the junction unmatched. Germline loops: CDR1 SNHLY, CDR2 FYNNEI. Here the CDR3 DNA reads TGTGCCAGCAGTGAAAGAGGGGGCCAGCCCCAGCATTTT. Amino acids: CASSERGGQPQHF.

This clone was observed a handful of times. The J gene is TRBJ1-3, the V gene TRBV3-1 (or the pseudogene TRBV3-2), with D hard to call. This CDR3 region has 13 residues. Germline-derived CDR1 and CDR2 are LGHDT and YNNKEL (reference sequence). The germline V and J ends were trimmed by 4 bases and 3 bases, with 7 bases remaining between them. The DNA for the CDR3 is TGTGCCAGCAGCCTTGAGGGTGGAAACACCATATATTTT. As protein: CASSLEGGNTIYF.

The chain couples TRBV2 to TRBJ1-4; D gene ambiguous. Germline lookup yields CDR1 SNHLY and CDR2 FYNNEI. The CDR3 runs to 14 residues. V lost 7 bases and J lost 0, with 9 bases in between. The CDR3 protein is CASKQSSTNEKLFF. CDR3 in DNA: TGTGCCAGCAAACAGAGCTCAACTAATGAAAAACTGTTTTTT.

The J gene is TRBJ2-1, the V gene TRBV21-1; the table names TRBD2, a call not compared with the DNA. TRBV21-1 corresponds to a pseudogene. CDR3 length: 14 residues. This chain's CDR3 is CAILISDQLNEQFF. CDR3 DNA sequence: TGTGCCATCCTGATTAGCGACCAACTCAATGAGCAGTTCTTC.

The chain uses TRBV28 and TRBJ2-1; 12 nucleotides agree with TRBD2. Trimming cost V 6 bases and J 0 bases; bases outside gene matches: 9. Germline V gene sequence: CDR1 MDHEN, CDR2 SYDVKM. CDR3 length: 18 amino acids. The CDR3 loop reads CASSPGLAGLDSYNEQFF. The CDR3 coding sequence is TGTGCCAGCAGCCCCGGACTAGCGGGGCTGGACTCCTACAATGAGCAGTTCTTC.

This rearrangement joins TRBV5-1 to TRBJ1-1, with D possibly TRBD1 on 6 matching bases. This CDR3 spans 14 amino acids. V was pared by 6 bases and J by 2 bases, with 14 bases between. The V gene's germline CDR1 is SGHRS and CDR2 YFSETQ. CDR3 sequence: CASTLQQGNTEAFF. CDR3 in DNA: TGCGCCAGCACTCTTCAACAGGGTAACACTGAAGCTTTCTTT.

CDR3: CASSLTGRADEKLFF. CDR3 DNA sequence: TGTGCCAGCAGCTTAACCGGGAGGGCGGATGAAAAACTGTTTTTT. This sequence joins TRBV5-4 and TRBJ1-4; D unresolved. V shed 2 bases and J shed 6 bases, with 14 bases lying between them. The CDR3 spans 15 residues. Germline V lookup: CDR1 SGHNT, CDR2 YYREEE (reference sequence).

V gene TRBV7-9 combines with J gene TRBJ2-7, with TRBD2 matching 11 bases. Germline-derived CDR1 and CDR2 are SEHNR and FQNEAQ (reference sequence). This CDR3 contains 14 residues. V trimming: 3 bases; J trimming: 4 bases; junction bases outside the gene matches: 2. CDR3 sequence: CASSFGLAGYEQYF. CDR3 sequence (DNA): TGTGCCAGCAGCTTCGGACTAGCGGGTTACGAGCAGTACTTC.

This clone is a singleton in its sample. The chain is built from TRBV3-1 (or the pseudogene TRBV3-2) and TRBJ2-3; D unclear. Trimming pared 1 base from V and 3 bases from J, leaving 8 bases between. CDR1 is LGHDT, CDR2 YNNKEL, per germline (reference sequence). The CDR3 totals 14 residues. Here the CDR3 reads CASSQAKATDTQYF. The CDR3 coding sequence is TGTGCCAGCAGCCAAGCAAAAGCTACAGATACGCAGTATTTT.

The chain carries TRBV4-1 and TRBJ1-2; D gene uncertain. V was shortened by 1 base and J by 4 bases, with 10 bases between the two germline ends. Germline V lookup: CDR1 MGHRA, CDR2 YSYEKL. CDR3 length: 14 residues. The CDR3 sequence: CASSQAPRIYGYTF. The DNA for the CDR3 is TGCGCCAGCAGCCAAGCTCCGAGAATCTATGGCTACACCTTC.

The gene calls are TRBV5-4 and TRBJ2-5; TRBD2 aligns across 8 bases. J gave up 3 bases and V 5 bases, and 6 bases lay outside the gene matches. The CDR3 is made up of 14 amino acids. Germline CDR1 SGHNT, CDR2 YYREEE (reference sequence). CDR3: CASRPGGEKETQYF. The DNA for the CDR3 is TGTGCCAGCAGGCCGGGGGGGGAGAAAGAGACCCAGTACTTC.